This T cell receptor beta chain was captured by sequencing in a study of long-term antiretroviral therapy in people with HIV. V shed 7 bases and J shed 8 bases, with 14 bases lying between them. The CDR3 has 12 amino acids. Per germline, CDR1 MNHEY and CDR2 SMNVEV (reference sequence). Study-level findings and limits: All time points showed a repertoire dominated by clones expanded before ART.

Judged by abundance, this clone is medium-sized. Its antigen is currently unknown. Survey-level immunoSEQ v3.0 assays were run. TCRdb's copy holds only in-frame clones and misses some; the assay was immunoSEQ multiplex PCR. In the table there are about 28,000 clones, over 90% of which are singletons. The TCR originated in a man younger than 45 with HIV. Sequenced material: unsorted PBMCs, taken approximately 6.1 years after starting antiretroviral therapy. The rearrangement uses TRBV27 and TRBJ1-2; D unresolved. The CDR3 bases are TGTGCCAGCACGGCGGGAAGAGCGGGCTACACCTTC. Its translation: CASTAGRAGYTF.